This T cell receptor (beta chain) appears in the sequencing data of a study of regulatory T cells in long-lasting Graves disease listed by TCRdb under 2021. Background on the whole study: Antithyroid drugs had been taken for less than 3 months by newly diagnosed Graves' disease patients. The study was conducted in China and was registered as a clinical trial. This study used TCR sequencing and RNA sequencing of peripheral blood to compare persistent Graves' disease patients against newly diagnosed Graves' disease patients. TCR sequencing covered roughly 13 persistent and around 20 newly diagnosed Graves' disease patients, 33 samples in total.

The paper's findings and limits, for the study overall: Only the TCR beta chain was sequenced and analyzed. Persistent disease showed preferential use of TRBV28, TRBJ1-2 and TRBJ2-5, whereas newly diagnosed disease favored TRBV20-1 and TRBJ2-1. Peripheral blood alone was examined, since thyroid tissue, which constituted the primary lesion, could not be accessed. Persistent patients shared more public clonotypes among themselves (around 3,000) than newly diagnosed patients did (roughly 920). Lower TCR Shannon entropy and fewer highly expanded clones were observed in persistent Graves' disease patients than in newly diagnosed patients, which suggested clonal expansion. The authors noted that the small sample size was a limitation that may lower accuracy.

The sample's time point label, decoded: newly diagnosed GD, antithyroid drugs for less than 3 months. For both TCR sequencing and RNA sequencing, RNA was extracted from PBMCs using TRIzol. The diagnosis of Graves' disease was made according to American Thyroid Association guidelines. Recruitment of patients was carried out at an endocrinology department in Xi'an, China. From each patient, approximately 9.9 milliliters of peripheral blood was collected into an EDTA anticoagulant tube. PBMCs were isolated by Ficoll Paque Plus density gradient separation without further T cell sorting. An Agilent 2100 Bioanalyzer and agarose gel were used to check RNA quality, while a NanoDrop 2000 measured RNA concentration. Library generation was performed with multiplex PCR. The sample was run on an Illumina HiSeq 4000. TCR beta libraries were built with iRepertoire HTBI primers and Arm-PCR amplification of CDR3 regions. Before sequencing, the PCR products went through gel purification. Per the source publication's procedure: Across samples, 62 TRBV and approximately 15 TRBJ segments were identified and used for gene usage analysis of CDR3 amino acid clonotypes. COPE and FqMerger were used to merge filtered high-quality paired reads into contigs. BLAST was used to align contigs to IMGT TRBV, TRBD and TRBJ reference genes, and CDR3 was defined according to IMGT. Any clonotype with a frequency above 0.1% was classified as a highly expanded clone. Shannon entropy served as the measure of repertoire diversity, while the Gini coefficient captured V-J evenness. Public clonotypes were defined as clonotypes shared by more than one individual. Through fastp at Q25 and MiXCR, TCRdb rebuilt clones from the public reads, retaining in-frame beta chains. CDR3 protein duplicates are merged, each entry listing the most common genes and DNA. It is TCRdb's table, rather than the study itself, that gives the V and J calls and clone size. Present in this sample are 550,000 or so distinct CDR3 sequences, around 11% of which were seen just once. The ten largest make up about 8.9% of the sample.

This clonotype was seen many times. Its antigen is currently not known. No much larger clonotype is one base removed from it; base qualities were not supplied. The V end gives up 6 bases and the J end 2 bases, leaving 5 bases in the junction not matched to a gene. Sequences MNHEY (CDR1) and SVGEGT (CDR2) are obtained from the germline V gene. Reading from cysteine to phenylalanine, the CDR3 counts 14 amino acids. The entry retains the CDR3 DNA only, 42 bases that are in frame from base 1. This sample was shared with a second study, whose subject was T cells in Graves' hyperthyroidism and ophthalmopathy. As that second paper reports: A patient counted as having stable Graves' hyperthyroidism if no progression to ophthalmopathy occurred over 18 months of follow-up. The hyperthyroidism patients were between 18 and 65 years old and newly diagnosed, with a disease duration of less than 2 months. Patients with uncontrolled infections, other autoimmune diseases, pregnancy or lactation were excluded. Diagnoses relied on clinical symptoms, serum thyroxine and TRAb, thyroid ultrasound and orbital computed tomography. The TCR CDR3 was subjected to a first round of RT-PCR using the HTBI primer set and the Qiagen OneStep RT-PCR kit. Blood samples also contained most of the expanded thyroid clonotypes (frequency above 0.001), which suggests that blood repertoires may reflect thyroid immune responses. A model built on a 13 V-J signature distinguished ophthalmopathy from stable hyperthyroidism, reaching 85% to 90% sensitivity and around 82% specificity in cross-validation and 80%/75% in testing. During validation, the model predicted progression to ophthalmopathy a median of approximately 6.5 months ahead of onset, with around 65% sensitivity and 72% to 80% specificity. To identify distinguishing TCR V-J signatures, a discovery cohort of 90 to 100 patients was used, comprising 43 with Graves' ophthalmopathy and some 60 with stable Graves' hyperthyroidism. Prospective prediction of ophthalmopathy was tested in an independent validation cohort of 18 to 20 hyperthyroidism patients and 17 patients who later progressed to ophthalmopathy. The 75 to 100 discovery patients were divided at random into training and test sets in a 7:3 ratio. The study also compared thyroid tissue and blood T-cell repertoires from five or six Graves' hyperthyroidism patients. Once sampling was done, hyperthyroidism patients were given methimazole at a starting dose of 30 mg daily, whereas ophthalmopathy patients were given high-dose intravenous methylprednisolone. Libraries were constructed in a second round of multiplex PCR, after which size selection and purification were performed. The libraries were sequenced on an Illumina HiSeq2000 using paired-end 100 bp reads. SOAPnuke was used to process the raw data, with reads discarded if the reads contained adapters or uncalled bases, had a mean Phred below 15, or lacked an exact constant-primer or identifier match. COPE v1.2.5 was used to merge the high-quality paired reads, and each unique nucleotide sequence was defined as a clonotype. MiTCR v1.1 was used to align the clonotypes against IMGT TRBV, TRBD and TRBJ reference segments. Analysis was restricted to V-J combinations with a frequency above 0.0001, which covered approximately 99% of repertoires. The TCS score was defined as the ratio of F50 (clonal expansion) to E x V (chaos), calculated using BLOSUM62-based TCRdist between CDR3 peptides within each V-J. Welch's t-statistics and random forest reduced roughly 500 V-J features to fewer than 15, which were used in a naive Bayes classifier (R e1071). Sample size was not statistically predetermined, and investigators were not blinded to group allocation. TCR Vbeta CDR3 sequencing of 120 to 150 peripheral blood samples (under 45 ophthalmopathy, around 80 hyperthyroidism and roughly 17 progressor patients) is reported in the paper.

Specimen: peripheral blood mononuclear cells (PBMCs), collected at new diagnosis, from a patient treated with antithyroid drugs. The chain uses TRBV6-2 or TRBV6-3 and TRBJ2-3; a stretch of 7 junction bases matches TRBD2. The TCR sequence derives from a woman aged 25-40 years with Graves disease. Donor details come from another sample of the same person, matched by shared clones. The DNA is TGTGCCAGCAGCCGGGACTACTACACAGATACGCAGTATTTT. It is translated as CASSRDYYTDTQYF.